The clone carrying this TCR beta chain was seen ten or more times. What it binds is not known. V was pared by 1 base and J by 0 bases, with 10 bases between. Germline CDR1 DFQATT, CDR2 SNEGSKA (reference sequence). The CDR3 runs 15 residues. In TCRdb, the reads were re-called with MiXCR into one record per CDR3 protein. The sample yields fewer than 80,000 distinct CDR3 sequences, roughly 3.6% seen once. This sample is drawn from a study of T cell repertoires in cytomegalovirus infection. Across the study: Through public TCR beta signatures, both CMV infection and matching HLA type were indicated.

Study outcomes and limitations: The cumulative frequency of public TCR beta families identified carriers of CMV plus the relevant HLA. In two of eight donors, the top clonotype was HLA-C-restricted CMV-specific.

V and J are TRBV20-1 and TRBJ2-1, with a weak D call TRBD2 (6 bases). The sequenced sample was PBMCs. This clonotype originated in a human donor in good health (CMV status not recorded). Some clones in this sample may be carry-over from other donors' samples. CDR3 sequence reads: CSARVAGSSYNEQFF. The CDR3 DNA is TGCAGTGCTAGAGTCGCGGGGAGCTCCTACAATGAGCAGTTCTTC.